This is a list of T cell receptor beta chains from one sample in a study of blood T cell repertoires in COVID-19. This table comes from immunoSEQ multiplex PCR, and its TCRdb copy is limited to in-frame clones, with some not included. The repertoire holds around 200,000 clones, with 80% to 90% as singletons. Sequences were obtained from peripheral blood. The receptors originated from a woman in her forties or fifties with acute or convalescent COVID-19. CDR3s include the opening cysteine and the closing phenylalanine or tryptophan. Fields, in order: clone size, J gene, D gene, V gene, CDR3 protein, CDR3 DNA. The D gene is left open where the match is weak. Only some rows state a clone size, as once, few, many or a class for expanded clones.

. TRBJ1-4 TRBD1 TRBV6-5 CASKTGLDEKLFF TGTGCCAGCAAGACAGGGTTGGATGAAAAACTGTTTTTT
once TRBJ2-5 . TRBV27 CASSLWANQETQYF TGTGCCAGCAGTTTATGGGCCAACCAAGAGACCCAGTACTTC
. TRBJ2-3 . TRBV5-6 CASSLGVDTQYF TGTGCCAGCAGCTTAGGAGTCGATACGCAGTATTTT
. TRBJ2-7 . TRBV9 CASSVVLGDEQYF TGTGCCAGCAGCGTAGTTTTGGGAGACGAGCAGTACTTC
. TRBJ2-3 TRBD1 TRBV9 CASSARQGETDTQYF TGTGCCAGCAGCGCCCGACAGGGGGAAACAGATACGCAGTATTTT
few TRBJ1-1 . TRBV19 CASSILPFQGTEAFF TGTGCCAGTAGTATACTACCCTTCCAGGGAACTGAAGCTTTCTTT
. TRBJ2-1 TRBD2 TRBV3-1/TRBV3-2 CASSQTSGRAWEQFF TGTGCCAGCAGTCAGACTAGCGGGAGGGCCTGGGAGCAGTTCTTC
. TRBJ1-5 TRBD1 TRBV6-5 CASNPDREDQPQHF TGTGCCAGCAACCCCGACAGGGAGGATCAGCCCCAGCATTTT
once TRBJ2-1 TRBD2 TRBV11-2 CASSFWSGTSAYNEQFF TGTGCCAGCAGCTTTTGGTCCGGGACTAGCGCATACAATGAGCAGTTCTTC
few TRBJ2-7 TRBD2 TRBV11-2 CASSLGLASSEQYF TGTGCCAGCAGCTTAGGACTAGCTTCAAGCGAGCAGTACTTC
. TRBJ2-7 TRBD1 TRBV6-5 CASSNLGTGMYEQYF TGTGCCAGCAGTAACCTAGGGACAGGGATGTACGAGCAGTACTTC
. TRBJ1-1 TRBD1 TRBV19 CASSMTGRYTEAFF TGTGCCAGTTCAATGACAGGGAGGTACACTGAAGCTTTCTTT
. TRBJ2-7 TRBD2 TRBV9 CASSGGGEAYEQYF TGTGCCAGCAGCGGTGGGGGGGAGGCGTACGAGCAGTACTTC
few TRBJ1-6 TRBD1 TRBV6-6 CASKGQGNSPLHF TGTGCCAGCAAAGGACAGGGCAATTCACCCCTCCACTTT